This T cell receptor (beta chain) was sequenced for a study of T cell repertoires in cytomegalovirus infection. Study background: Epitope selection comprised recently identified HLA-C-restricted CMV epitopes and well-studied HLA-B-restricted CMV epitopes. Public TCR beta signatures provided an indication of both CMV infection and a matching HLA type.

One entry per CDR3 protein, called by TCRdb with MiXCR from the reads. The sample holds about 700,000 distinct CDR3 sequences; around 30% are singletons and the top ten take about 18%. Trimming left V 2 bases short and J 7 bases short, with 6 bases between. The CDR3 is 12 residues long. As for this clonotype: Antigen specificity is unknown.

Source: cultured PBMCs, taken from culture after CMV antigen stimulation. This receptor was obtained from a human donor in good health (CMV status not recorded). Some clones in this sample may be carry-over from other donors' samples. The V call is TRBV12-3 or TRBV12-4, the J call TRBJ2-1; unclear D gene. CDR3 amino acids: CASSLLRNEQFF. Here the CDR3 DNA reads TGTGCCAGCAGTTTACTTAGAAATGAGCAGTTCTTC.